The entry below describes one T cell receptor beta chain. The antigen is not known. This sample includes further DNA sequences coding for the same CDR3. Researchers took lesional scalp punch biopsies and peripheral blood from people who were alopecia areata patients. The sorting of PBMCs gave CD4+ and CD8+ T cells. This sample stems from a study of CD8+ T cells in alopecia areata. Study overall: Those patients who were treated received oral tofacitinib, which was given at 5 to 10 mg twice daily for moderate-to-severe alopecia areata.

CDR1 GTSNPN and CDR2 SVGIG come from the germline V gene (reference sequence). The CDR3 extends over 12 amino acids. The ends were cut back, 2 bases at V and 2 bases at J, with 7 bases in the middle. Study-level results: More clonal than normal scalp was lesional scalp, particularly alopecia totalis/universalis.

Reverse transcribed after extraction, RNA yielded cDNA as the sequencing template. Libraries were prepared by immunoSEQ multiplex PCR; TCRdb keeps only in-frame clonotypes and omits some of them. The repertoire has roughly 250,000 clones, 67% of them found once; the top ten carry 1.2%. Sequences were derived from CD4+ T cells sorted from blood, sampled at week 0. This receptor was obtained from a human donor with alopecia areata. This sequence joins TRBV30 and TRBJ2-7, with unresolved D. The CDR3 reads CAWSTGTYEQYF. CDR3 DNA: TGTGCCTGGAGTACCGGAACCTACGAGCAGTACTTC.